These 18 T cell receptor beta chains share one sample of origin, sequenced in a study of blood T cell repertoires in COVID-19. Using immunoSEQ multiplex PCR, the repertoire was profiled, and TCRdb retains in-frame clones only, with some absent. The table shows about 260,000 clones, with 88% occurring only once. Sequences were obtained from peripheral blood. Every receptor here comes from a human donor in a cohort sampled during active COVID-19.

The chain joins TRBV2 to TRBJ1-2; maybe TRBD1 (5 bases). The V end was cut by 4 bases, the J end by 4 bases, with 13 bases between. The CDR3 contains 14 residues. Germline V lookup: CDR1 SNHLY, CDR2 FYNNEI. CDR3 residues: CASSGQGMGYGYTF. The CDR3 bases are TGTGCCAGCAGTGGCCAGGGCATGGGCTATGGCTACACCTTC.

The chain is built from TRBV18 and TRBJ2-7, with D possibly being TRBD2 (6 bases). Trimming pared 3 bases from V and 2 bases from J, leaving 8 bases between. CDR1 is KGHSH, CDR2 LQKENI, per germline. The CDR3 sequence is 13 residues long. The CDR3 is CASSPEGAYEQYF. CDR3 sequence (DNA): TGTGCCAGCTCACCGGAGGGAGCCTACGAGCAGTACTTC.

The rearrangement uses TRBV19 and TRBJ2-3; TRBD1 aligns across 7 bases. The junction had 3 bases not matched to a gene; V was cut back by 6 bases and J by 0 bases. The CDR3 has 14 residues. CDR1 and CDR2 (germline): LNHDA, SQIVND (reference sequence). The CDR3 loop reads CASSGTASTDTQYF. CDR3 sequence (DNA): TGTGCCAGTAGCGGGACAGCTAGCACAGATACGCAGTATTTT.

The chain recombines TRBV14 with TRBJ1-2; 7 bases are a match to TRBD1. Germline V gene lookup returns CDR1 SGHDN and CDR2 FVKESK. This CDR3 has 14 amino acids. V lost 3 bases, J lost 0 bases, and 1 base stayed unmatched. The CDR3 region is CASSHGTANYGYTF. The CDR3, as DNA: TGTGCCAGCAGCCACGGGACAGCTAACTATGGCTACACCTTC.

This clone is a singleton in its sample. The rearrangement links TRBV5-6 to TRBJ2-7, with 9 bases aligning to TRBD1. The CDR3 totals 14 residues. From germline, CDR1 is SGHDT and CDR2 YYEEEE. Trimming cost V 0 bases and J 5 bases; bases outside gene matches: 3. As DNA, the CDR3 is TGTGCCAGCAGCTTGGGGACAGGGGCGCACGAGCAGTACTTC. It translates to CASSLGTGAHEQYF.

This sequence joins TRBV5-6 and TRBJ1-6, with a possible D match to TRBD1 (6 bases). Germline V gene lookup returns CDR1 SGHDT and CDR2 YYEEEE. Trimming pared 2 bases from V and 7 bases from J, leaving 10 bases between. The CDR3 has 14 residues. For the CDR3, the DNA is TGTGCCAGCAGCTTACAGGGCACCAATTCACCCCTCCACTTT. Encoded protein: CASSLQGTNSPLHF. The variable domain in full, with the rest retrieved from reference TRBV5-6 and TRBJ1-6, is DAGVTQSPTHLIKTRGQQVTLRCSPKSGHDTVSWYQQALGQGPQFIFQYYEEEERQRGNFPDRFSGHQFPNYSSELNVNALLLGDSALYLCASSLQGTNSPLHFGNGTRLTVT.

V gene TRBV19 combines with J gene TRBJ2-7; D perhaps matches TRBD1 (6 bases). Germline CDR1 and CDR2: LNHDA and SQIVND (reference sequence). Trimming pared 5 bases from V and 4 bases from J, leaving 15 bases between. This CDR3 contains 14 residues. This chain's CDR3 is CASSSVDSSYEQYF. The CDR3 coding sequence is TGTGCCAGTAGTTCTGTGGACAGTTCGTACGAGCAGTACTTC.

This clone was detected only once. The chain employs TRBV30 and TRBJ1-5; the D gene is possibly TRBD1 (6 bases). This CDR3 has 14 residues. Germline V gene data show CDR1 as GTSNPN and CDR2 as SVGIG (reference sequence). The V end lost 3 bases, the J end lost 6 bases, and 15 bases lay between the germline ends. In DNA, the CDR3 is TGTGCCTGGAGCCGACAGGTAGGGGGTCAGCCCCAGCATTTT. Protein product: CAWSRQVGGQPQHF.

This clone showed up just a few times. The chain employs TRBV10-3 and TRBJ1-6; TRBD1 aligns across 9 bases. CDR1 and CDR2 from the germline V gene are ENHRY and SYGVKD. The CDR3 consists of 13 residues. J gave up 10 bases and V 7 bases, and 5 bases lay outside the gene matches. The DNA of the CDR3 is TGTGCCATCACCCCGGACAGGGGCTCACCCCTCCACTTT. This sequence encodes CAITPDRGSPLHF.

The V and J genes are TRBV4-3 and TRBJ1-2; no clear D gene. Germline loops: CDR1 LGHNA, CDR2 YSLEER. The CDR3 contains 15 residues. The ends were cut back, 1 base at V and 7 bases at J, with 16 bases in the middle. In DNA form, the CDR3 reads TGCGCCAGCAGCCAAGTTAGGACTCCTCTTATTGGCTACACCTTC. It specifies CASSQVRTPLIGYTF.

There are many counts of this clone. The V call is TRBV9, the J call TRBJ2-7; 9 positions agree with TRBD1. This CDR3 spans 15 amino acids. Trimming cost V 3 bases and J 7 bases; bases outside gene matches: 11. Germline values: CDR1 SGDLS, CDR2 YYNGEE. The CDR3: CASSASTGGMGEQYF. The CDR3 DNA reads as TGTGCCAGCAGCGCCTCGACAGGGGGAATGGGTGAGCAGTACTTC.

The sample holds a few counts of this clone. The V gene is TRBV28, the J gene TRBJ2-7; 8 bases align to TRBD1. Germline V CDR1 and CDR2: MDHEN, SYDVKM. V was clipped by 6 bases and J by 4 bases; unmatched bases: 8. This CDR3 spans 14 amino acids. CDR3: CASRKDRAGYEQYF. DNA for the CDR3: TGTGCCAGCAGAAAGGACAGGGCCGGGTACGAGCAGTACTTC.

For the CDR3, the DNA is TGTGCCAGCAGTACACAGGGGTATGGCTACACCTTC. This encodes CASSTQGYGYTF. V is TRBV12-3 or TRBV12-4 and J is TRBJ1-2; 7 bases align to TRBD1. There are 12 residues in the CDR3. After removal of 5 bases from V and 5 bases from J, the junction contained 2 bases not matched to a gene.

V usage is TRBV9 and J usage is TRBJ2-7; 10 bases align to TRBD1. V shed 0 bases, J shed 3 bases, and the junction held 3 bases outside the gene matches. The CDR3 runs to 15 residues. Germline lookup yields CDR1 SGDLS and CDR2 YYNGEE. CDR3 sequence reads: CASSVAGTGDYEQYF. The CDR3 DNA sequence: TGTGCCAGCAGCGTAGCTGGGACAGGGGACTACGAGCAGTACTTC.

The V and J genes are TRBV19 and TRBJ2-7; D is undetermined. The CDR3 sequence is 13 residues long. The germline CDR1 and CDR2 sequences are LNHDA and SQIVND (reference sequence). V lost 2 bases to trimming and J lost 3 bases, with 8 bases between them. The CDR3 protein is CASSITRFYEQYF. CDR3 sequence (DNA): TGTGCCAGTAGTATAACAAGATTCTACGAGCAGTACTTC.

V gene TRBV28 combines with J gene TRBJ1-4, with 9 nucleotides matching TRBD1. Germline CDR1 is MDHEN and CDR2 is SYDVKM. The J segment lost 4 bases and the V segment lost 3 bases, leaving 3 bases of the junction unmatched. This CDR3 has 15 residues. The CDR3 here is CASSFVTGGNEKLFF. The CDR3 DNA sequence: TGTGCCAGCAGTTTCGTGACAGGGGGTAATGAAAAACTGTTTTTT.

This chain connects TRBV4-2 to TRBJ1-1, with 7 bases identical to TRBD1. This CDR3 has 15 amino acids. The V gene end was trimmed by 5 bases and the J gene end by 0 bases; junction bases not matched to a gene: 6. In germline, CDR1 is LGHNA, CDR2 YNFKEQ. CDR3: CASSSRTGLNTEAFF. In DNA form, the CDR3 reads TGTGCCAGCAGCTCCCGGACAGGACTGAACACTGAAGCTTTCTTT.

This clone was seen more than once but under ten times. The chain joins TRBV10-3 to TRBJ1-1, with 7 bases aligning to TRBD1. V shed 7 bases and J 5 bases; nucleotides not matched to a gene: 7. The CDR3 spans 13 residues. Germline CDR1 and CDR2: ENHRY and SYGVKD. The CDR3 sequence is CAITLTGSTEAFF. DNA for the CDR3: TGTGCCATCACCCTGACAGGGAGTACTGAAGCTTTCTTT.